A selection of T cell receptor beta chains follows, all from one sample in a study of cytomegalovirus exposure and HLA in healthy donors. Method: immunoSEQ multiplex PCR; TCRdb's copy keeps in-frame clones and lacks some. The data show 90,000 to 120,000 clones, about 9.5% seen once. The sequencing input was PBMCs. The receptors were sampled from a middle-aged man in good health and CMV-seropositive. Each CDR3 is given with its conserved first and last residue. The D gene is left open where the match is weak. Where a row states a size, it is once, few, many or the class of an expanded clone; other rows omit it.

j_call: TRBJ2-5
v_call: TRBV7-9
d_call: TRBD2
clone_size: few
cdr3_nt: TGTGCCAGCAGCCCTACTAGCGGACAAGAGACCCAGTACTTC
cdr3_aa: CASSPTSGQETQYF

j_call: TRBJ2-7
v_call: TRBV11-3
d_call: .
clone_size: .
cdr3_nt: TGTGCCAGCAGCTTAGATCCCAGATCTGAGTACTTC
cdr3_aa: CASSLDPRSEYF

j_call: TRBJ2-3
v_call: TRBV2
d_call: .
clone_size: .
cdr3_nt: TGTGCCAGCAGTGAAGGTAACGGGGATACGCAGTATTTT
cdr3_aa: CASSEGNGDTQYF

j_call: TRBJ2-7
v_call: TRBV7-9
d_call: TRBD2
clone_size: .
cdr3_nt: TGTGCCAGCAGCTTAAGGGTCTCTGGGACTAGCAGCTACGAGCAGTACTTC
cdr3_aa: CASSLRVSGTSSYEQYF

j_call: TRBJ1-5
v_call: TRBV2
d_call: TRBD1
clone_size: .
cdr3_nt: TGTGCCAGCGGTCGGACAGGGGATAGCAATCAGCCCCAGCATTTT
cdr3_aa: CASGRTGDSNQPQHF

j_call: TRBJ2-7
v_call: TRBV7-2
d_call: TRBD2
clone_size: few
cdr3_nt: TGTGCCAGCAGCGCCAGGTCCAACTCGGGACTAGCGAGAATCTACGAGCAGTACTTC
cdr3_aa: CASSARSNSGLARIYEQYF

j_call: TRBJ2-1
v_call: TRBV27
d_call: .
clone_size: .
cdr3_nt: TGTGCCAGCAGTTTCAGCGGAGCAGGTACTACCTACAATGAGCAGTTCTTC
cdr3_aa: CASSFSGAGTTYNEQFF

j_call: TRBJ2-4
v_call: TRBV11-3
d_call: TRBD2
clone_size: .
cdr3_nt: TGTGCCAGCAGCTCCGGACTAGCGGGAGAACTAGCCAAAAACATTCAGTACTTC
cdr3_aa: CASSSGLAGELAKNIQYF

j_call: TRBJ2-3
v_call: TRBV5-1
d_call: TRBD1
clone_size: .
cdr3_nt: TGCGCCAGCAGCTTCGGGACAGTAAGCACAGATACGCAGTATTTT
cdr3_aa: CASSFGTVSTDTQYF

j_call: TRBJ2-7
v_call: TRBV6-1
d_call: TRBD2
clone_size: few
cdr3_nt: TGTGCCAGCAGGACCGGGGGGTCCTACGAGCAGTACTTC
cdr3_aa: CASRTGGSYEQYF

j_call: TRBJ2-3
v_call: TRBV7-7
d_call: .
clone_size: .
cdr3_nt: TGTGCTAGCAGCTTTGGGCCCGCCCAGGATACGCAGTATTTT
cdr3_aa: CASSFGPAQDTQYF

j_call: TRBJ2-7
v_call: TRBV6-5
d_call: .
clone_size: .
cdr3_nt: TGTGCCAGCAGTTACCGGTCGGGAGTATCCTACGAGCAGTACTTC
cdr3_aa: CASSYRSGVSYEQYF

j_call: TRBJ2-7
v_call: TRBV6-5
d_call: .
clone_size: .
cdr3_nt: TGTGCCAGCAGCCATAATTACGAGCAGTACTTC
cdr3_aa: CASSHNYEQYF

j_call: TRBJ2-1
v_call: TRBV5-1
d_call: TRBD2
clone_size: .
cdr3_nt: TGCGCCAGCAGCCAAGCGGGGAGCTCCTACAATGAGCAGTTCTTC
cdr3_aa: CASSQAGSSYNEQFF

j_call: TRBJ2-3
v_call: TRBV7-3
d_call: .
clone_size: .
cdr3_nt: TGTGCCAGCAGCTTAGACAGAAACACAGATACGCAGTATTTT
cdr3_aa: CASSLDRNTDTQYF

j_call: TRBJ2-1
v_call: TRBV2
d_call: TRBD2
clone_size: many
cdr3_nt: TGTGCCAGCAGTGTCCTCCTCGCGGGAGGAGACAATGAGCAGTTCTTC
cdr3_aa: CASSVLLAGGDNEQFF

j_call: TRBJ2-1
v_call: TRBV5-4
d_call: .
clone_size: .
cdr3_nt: TGTGCCAGCAGCGTACAGGTAAATGAGCAGTTCTTC
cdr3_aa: CASSVQVNEQFF

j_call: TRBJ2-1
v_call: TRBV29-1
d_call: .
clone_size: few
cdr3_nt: TGCAGCGTTCTTTCCCAGGCCTACAATGAGCAGTTCTTC
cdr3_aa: CSVLSQAYNEQFF

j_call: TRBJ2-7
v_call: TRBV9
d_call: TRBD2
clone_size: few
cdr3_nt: TGTGCCAGCAGCGCGCTAGCGGGAGGGCCTAGGAACGAGCAGTACTTC
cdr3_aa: CASSALAGGPRNEQYF

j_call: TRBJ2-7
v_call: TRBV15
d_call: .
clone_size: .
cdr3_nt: TGTGCCACCAGCAGTGCTCGGGACTTGGAGCAGTACTTC
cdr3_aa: CATSSARDLEQYF

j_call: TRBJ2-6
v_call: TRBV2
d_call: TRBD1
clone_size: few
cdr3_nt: TGTGCCAGCACCGGGACAGGGACTTCTGGGGCCAACGTCCTGACTTTC
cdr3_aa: CASTGTGTSGANVLTF

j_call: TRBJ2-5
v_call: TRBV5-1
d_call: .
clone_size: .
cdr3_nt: TGCGCCAGCAGCTTGAACAGGGTTGAGACCCAGTACTTC
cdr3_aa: CASSLNRVETQYF

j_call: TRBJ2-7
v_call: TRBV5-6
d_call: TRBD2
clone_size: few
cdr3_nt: TGTGCCAGCAGCGTTGGGACTAGCGGGAGCTTGTACGAGCAGTACTTC
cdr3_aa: CASSVGTSGSLYEQYF

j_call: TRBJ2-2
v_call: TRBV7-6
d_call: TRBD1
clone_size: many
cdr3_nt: TGTGCCAGCAGCTCCCGACAGGGGACCGGGGAGCTGTTTTTT
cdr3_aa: CASSSRQGTGELFF